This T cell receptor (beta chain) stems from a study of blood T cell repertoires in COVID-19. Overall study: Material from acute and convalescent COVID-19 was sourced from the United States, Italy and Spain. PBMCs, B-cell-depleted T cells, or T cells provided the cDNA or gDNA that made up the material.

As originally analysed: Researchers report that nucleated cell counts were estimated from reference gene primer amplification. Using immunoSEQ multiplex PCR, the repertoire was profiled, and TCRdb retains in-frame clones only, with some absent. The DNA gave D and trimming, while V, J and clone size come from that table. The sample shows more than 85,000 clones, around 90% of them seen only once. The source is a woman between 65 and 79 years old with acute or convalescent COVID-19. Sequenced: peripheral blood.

Here the CDR3 DNA reads TGTGCCAGCAGTCAACACGTGAACACTGAAGCTTTCTTT. Protein: CASSQHVNTEAFF. The J gene is TRBJ1-1, the V gene TRBV9; D is undetermined. V lost 5 bases and J lost 0, with 8 bases in between. Germline V gene lookup returns CDR1 SGDLS and CDR2 YYNGEE. This CDR3 region has 13 residues.